This T cell receptor beta chain was obtained from a study of T cells after posttransplantation cyclophosphamide. In its sample, this clone was seen a few times. Its cognate antigen is unknown. Assay: immunoSEQ multiplex PCR; the TCRdb copy retains only in-frame clones and omits some. The data show approximately 23,000 clones, roughly 88% seen once. Trimming left V 5 bases short and J 5 bases short, with 16 bases between. The CDR3 covers 14 residues. In germline, CDR1 is SGHAT, CDR2 FQNNGV. Study-level findings and limits: Recipient CMV seropositivity and CMV reactivation strongly tracked TRB clonality.

Material for sequencing was PBMCs. The chain recombines TRBV11-2 with TRBJ2-7; no firm D call. The receptor was isolated from a woman aged 55-70 years with a blood cancer, CMV-positive, and with a related stem cell donor. The CDR3 spells CASSPQIPLDEQYF. In nucleotides, the CDR3 is TGTGCCAGCAGCCCCCAAATCCCTCTAGACGAGCAGTACTTC. Together with reference TRBV11-2 and TRBJ2-7, the CDR3 gives the full variable domain: EAGVAQSPRYKIIEKRQSVAFWCNPISGHATLYWYQQILGQGPKLLIQFQNNGVVDDSQLPKDRFSAERLKGVDSTLKIQPAKLEDSAVYLCASSPQIPLDEQYFGPGTRLTVT.